The next 30 T cell receptor beta chains were all read from a single sample in a study of T cells in Graves' hyperthyroidism and ophthalmopathy. RNA transcripts gave rise to amplified TCR beta CDR3 regions. TCR CDR3 underwent first-round RT-PCR with the HTBI primer set. TCRdb reprocessed the multiplex PCR reads with MiXCR, giving one entry per CDR3 protein. The repertoire has roughly 700,000 distinct CDR3 sequences, around a third of them found once; the top ten carry roughly 30%. Sequenced sample: blood. The receptors shown here come from a woman aged 40 to 50 with Graves' hyperthyroidism.

This clonotype was seen at least ten times. The chain has TRBV11-3 and TRBJ1-6, with D hard to call. The CDR3 totals 16 residues. V was cut by 5 bases and J by 0 bases, with 11 bases left in between. Germline lookup yields CDR1 SGHNT and CDR2 YENEEA. The DNA of the CDR3 is TGTGCCAGCAGCCTTGGGGATAGCTCCTATAATTCACCCCTCCACTTT. Translating gives CASSLGDSSYNSPLHF.

The CDR3 region is CASSLRHQVKGYTF. Written as DNA, the CDR3 is TGTGCCAGCAGTTTAAGACACCAGGTCAAGGGCTACACCTTC. The rearrangement joins TRBV27 to TRBJ1-2; D remains ambiguous. Germline V gives CDR1 MNHEY, CDR2 SMNVEV (reference sequence). Trimming took off 2 bases at V and 8 bases at J, with 15 bases between the two ends. The CDR3 covers 14 residues.

This sequence joins TRBV3-1 and TRBJ2-7; D remains unclear. In germline, CDR1 is LGHDT, CDR2 YNNKEL (reference sequence). The CDR3 runs to 13 residues. With 1 base removed from V and 5 bases from J, the gap between germline ends came to 9 bases. CDR3 DNA sequence: TGTGCCAGCAGCCAAGTGGGTACGGACGAGCAGTACTTC. It is translated as CASSQVGTDEQYF.

This clonotype occurred a few times. The V and J genes are TRBV6-5 and TRBJ2-7; 10 bases match TRBD2. V dropped 0 bases and J dropped 2; count of bases not matched to a gene: 4. CDR3 size: 16 residues. Germline V gene lookup returns CDR1 MNHEY and CDR2 SVGAGI. The CDR3: CASSYSRTSGTYEQYF. CDR3 DNA: TGTGCCAGCAGTTACTCGCGGACTAGCGGAACCTACGAGCAGTACTTC.

V is TRBV11-1 and J is TRBJ1-6; D remains ambiguous. Germline-derived CDR1 and CDR2 are SGHAT and FQDESV (reference sequence). V lost 2 bases to trimming and J lost 5 bases, with 13 bases between them. The CDR3 has 16 amino acids. The CDR3 protein is CASSLTYPRDNSPLHF. Written as DNA, the CDR3 is TGTGCCAGCAGCTTAACCTACCCCCGGGATAATTCACCCCTCCACTTT.

Here the CDR3 reads CASSWDSVREAFF. The CDR3 bases are TGTGCCAGCAGTTGGGACAGCGTTCGGGAAGCTTTCTTT. J is TRBJ1-1 and V is TRBV6-5; TRBD1 matches at 7 bases. Germline CDR1 is MNHEY and CDR2 is SVGAGI. J lost 8 bases, V lost 4 bases, and 7 bases had no gene match. The CDR3 spans 13 residues.

The V and J genes are TRBV7-2 and TRBJ2-7; unclear D gene. The V gene lost 3 bases and the J gene lost 0 bases, with 21 bases spanning the gap. The CDR3 extends over 18 amino acids. The germline V gene encodes CDR1 SGHTA and CDR2 FQGNSA. The CDR3 protein is CASSLLVRQTVFSYEQYF. CDR3 nucleotide sequence: TGTGCCAGCAGCTTGTTGGTCAGACAAACGGTTTTCTCCTACGAGCAGTACTTC.

This clonotype was recorded a few times. The chain combines TRBV4-3 with TRBJ1-6; the D gene is possibly TRBD1 (6 bases). V was shortened by 4 bases and J by 9 bases, with 19 bases between the two germline ends. Looked up from germline, CDR1 is LGHNA and CDR2 is YSLEER. The CDR3 covers 16 residues. This CDR3 is CASSPYGPGVTSPLHF. The CDR3 DNA follows: TGCGCCAGCAGCCCCTACGGACCAGGGGTGACTTCACCCCTCCACTTT.

The gene calls are TRBV7-2 and TRBJ1-6; D unresolved. Germline CDR1 and CDR2: SGHTA and FQGNSA. This CDR3 is built from 14 residues. V lost 8 bases, J lost 7 bases, and 15 bases lay in between. This CDR3 reads CASGPGRLNSPLHF. In DNA, the CDR3 is TGTGCCAGCGGTCCGGGCAGATTAAATTCACCCCTCCACTTT. Variable domain in full (rest from reference TRBV7-2 and TRBJ1-6): GAGVSQSPSNKVTEKGKDVELRCDPISGHTALYWYRQSLGQGLEFLIYFQGNSAPDKSGLPSDRFSAERTGGSVSTLTIQRTQQEDSAVYLCASGPGRLNSPLHFGNGTRLTVT.

This clonotype was counted ten times or more. V usage is TRBV7-8 and J usage is TRBJ1-1; no clear D gene. From germline, CDR1 is SGHVS and CDR2 FQNEAQ. V lost 5 bases and J 4 bases, leaving 11 bases between the germline ends. The CDR3 runs to 13 residues. CDR3 nucleotides: TGTGCCAGCAGCCCCCTCCCCAGCACTGAAGCTTTCTTT. Translation: CASSPLPSTEAFF.

The V gene is TRBV15, the J gene TRBJ2-5; D is uncertain. V was cut by 4 bases and J by 1 base, with 7 bases left in between. Germline V gene lookup returns CDR1 LNHNV and CDR2 YYDKDF (reference sequence). The CDR3 has 13 amino acids. CDR3 nucleotide sequence: TGTGCCACCAGCAAAGGTTTCCAAGAGACCCAGTACTTC. This sequence encodes CATSKGFQETQYF.

This chain connects TRBV7-2 to TRBJ1-1; perhaps TRBD1 as D (6 bases). The CDR3 consists of 14 residues. Trimming cost V 7 bases and J 4 bases, with 16 bases left between them. Germline CDR1 SGHTA, CDR2 FQGNSA. CDR3 bases: TGTGCCAGCATCAGGGCAGGGGACCGCACTGAAGCTTTCTTT. This sequence encodes CASIRAGDRTEAFF.

This clonotype was counted at least ten times. The gene calls are TRBV12-3 or TRBV12-4 and TRBJ1-5; D is undetermined. V was shortened by 4 bases and J by 4 bases, with 8 bases between the two germline ends. This CDR3 has 13 amino acids. Here the CDR3 DNA reads TGTGCCAGCAGTTATGGAGAGAATCAGCCCCAGCATTTT. Encoded protein: CASSYGENQPQHF.

The chain couples TRBV10-3 to TRBJ2-5; weak D call: TRBD2 (6 bases). CDR3 size: 14 residues. V shed 2 bases and J shed 9 bases, with 16 bases lying between them. Germline CDR1 reads ENHRY; CDR2 reads SYGVKD. The chain's CDR3 is CAISEGGGWQPQYF. The CDR3 nucleotides read TGTGCCATCAGTGAGGGTGGGGGGTGGCAGCCCCAGTACTTC.

This clonotype was counted between two and nine times. This chain joins TRBV5-8 and TRBJ1-6; D not certain. The CDR3 totals 13 residues. Looked up from germline, CDR1 is SGHTS and CDR2 is YDEGEE. V was cut by 0 bases and J by 10 bases, with 8 bases left in between. CDR3 region: CASSLVVGSPLHF. CDR3 nucleotides: TGTGCCAGCAGCTTGGTCGTAGGATCACCCCTCCACTTT.

This clonotype has at least ten counts. V gene TRBV10-3 combines with J gene TRBJ2-7; TRBD1 matches at 9 bases. Germline V CDR1 and CDR2: ENHRY, SYGVKD. The V segment lost 6 bases and the J segment 5 bases; nucleotides outside the gene matches: 5. The CDR3 totals 13 residues. The CDR3, as DNA: TGTGCCATCAGCTACAGGGGGCGGGACGAGCAGTACTTC. Protein product: CAISYRGRDEQYF.

The chain combines TRBV7-9 with TRBJ1-1; D gene unclear. This CDR3 contains 15 residues. Germline V lookup: CDR1 SEHNR, CDR2 FQNEAQ (reference sequence). The ends were cut back, 5 bases at V and 4 bases at J, with 17 bases in the middle. The CDR3 nucleotides read TGTGCCAGCAGCCCGAGCCGGTACTCGAGCACTGAAGCTTTCTTT. It translates to CASSPSRYSSTEAFF.

The CDR3 region is CASNLAGTNNEQFF. CDR3 bases: TGTGCCAGTAACCTAGCGGGGACCAACAATGAGCAGTTCTTC. The rearrangement joins TRBV19 to TRBJ2-1; 9 bases are a match to TRBD2. This CDR3 spans 14 amino acids. J gave up 5 bases and V 7 bases, and 6 bases lay outside the gene matches. Germline V lookup: CDR1 LNHDA, CDR2 SQIVND (reference sequence). The variable domain in full, completed from reference TRBV19 and TRBJ2-1, reads DGGITQSPKYLFRKEGQNVTLSCEQNLNHDAMYWYRQDPGQGLRLIYYSQIVNDFQKGDIAEGYSVSREKKESFPLTVTSAQKNPTAFYLCASNLAGTNNEQFFGPGTRLTVL.

This clonotype was seen at least ten times. The V gene is TRBV2, the J gene TRBJ1-1; D remains ambiguous. CDR3 length equals 15 residues. Looked up from germline, CDR1 is SNHLY and CDR2 is FYNNEI. Trimming pared 3 bases from V and 5 bases from J, leaving 16 bases between. CDR3 protein: CASSDVRWGWTEAFF. Written as DNA, the CDR3 is TGTGCCAGCAGTGATGTTCGGTGGGGATGGACTGAAGCTTTCTTT.

The sample holds a few counts of this clonotype. This chain links TRBV6-1 with TRBJ1-1; D may be TRBD1 (5 bases). The CDR3 sequence is 14 residues long. V shed 6 bases and J shed 1 base, with 12 bases lying between them. CDR1 MNHNS and CDR2 SASEGT come from the germline V gene. CDR3: CASRPGTRNTEAFF. As DNA, the CDR3 is TGTGCCAGCAGACCAGGGACGAGGAACACTGAAGCTTTCTTT.

This clonotype was recorded many times. The rearrangement links TRBV29-1 to TRBJ2-2; D not resolved. Per the germline V gene, CDR1 is SQVTM and CDR2 is ANQGSEA. The CDR3 has 12 amino acids. V was shortened by 4 bases and J by 5 bases, with 8 bases between the two germline ends. In DNA form, the CDR3 reads TGCAGCGTTGTTTTGGGAACCGGGGAGCTGTTTTTT. This gives the protein CSVVLGTGELFF.

DNA of the CDR3: TGTGCCAACCAGGGGGACACCGGGGAGCTGTTTTTT. This sequence encodes CANQGDTGELFF. This chain connects TRBV10-3 to TRBJ2-2; 7 bases are a match to TRBD1. Germline-derived CDR1 and CDR2 are ENHRY and SYGVKD. The CDR3 spans 12 residues. After removal of 10 bases from V and 3 bases from J, the junction contained 2 bases not matched to a gene.

This clonotype was recorded at least ten times. The CDR3 reads CSATRTSGRVTQYF. In nucleotides, the CDR3 is TGCAGTGCTACCCGGACTAGCGGGAGGGTGACCCAGTACTTC. The chain joins TRBV20-1 to TRBJ2-5; 15 nucleotides agree with TRBD2. Unmatched junction bases numbered 4, after V lost 4 bases and J lost 7 bases. Germline V gene sequence: CDR1 DFQATT, CDR2 SNEGSKA (reference sequence). The CDR3 loop spans 14 amino acids.

With regard to this clonotype: A clone one base away is much larger, so this may be a read error. The V gene is TRBV24-1, the J gene TRBJ1-2; 10 nucleotides align to TRBD1. The CDR3 spans 16 residues. In germline, CDR1 is KGHDR, CDR2 SFDVKD. CDR3 protein: CATSDGRTGGNYGHTF. DNA for the CDR3: TGTGCCACCAGTGATGGGAGGACAGGGGGTAACTATGGCCACACCTTC.

This clonotype occurred many times. This rearrangement joins TRBV20-1 to TRBJ2-5; no clear D. This CDR3 region has 14 residues. Trimming took off 1 base at V and 1 base at J, with 10 bases between the two ends. The V gene's germline CDR1 is DFQATT and CDR2 SNEGSKA (reference sequence). In DNA form, the CDR3 reads TGCAGTGCTAGAGGGGCAGCTGCCCAAGAGACCCAGTACTTC. This codes for CSARGAAAQETQYF.

The gene calls are TRBV10-3 and TRBJ1-2, with 7 bases fitting TRBD1. The V and J ends lost 5 bases and 3 bases, in that order; junction bases with no gene match: 6. The CDR3 has 14 residues. Germline CDR1 reads ENHRY; CDR2 reads SYGVKD. CDR3 sequence (DNA): TGTGCCATCAGTACGGGGGACAGCTACTATGGCTACACCTTC. It specifies CAISTGDSYYGYTF.

This clonotype was recorded at least ten times. V is TRBV14 and J is TRBJ1-2; no definite D call. Trimming left V 0 bases short and J 7 bases short, with 9 bases between. The germline gives CDR1 SGHDN, CDR2 FVKESK. The CDR3 consists of 13 residues. The DNA of the CDR3 is TGTGCCAGCAGCCAAGATTGGAGGGCTGGCTACACCTTC. Its protein is CASSQDWRAGYTF.

This sequence joins TRBV7-2 and TRBJ1-1, with TRBD1 as a possible D gene (5 bases). This CDR3 has 13 residues. The V end was cut by 1 base, the J end by 11 bases, with 14 bases between. The germline gives CDR1 SGHTA, CDR2 FQGNSA. The CDR3: CASSLEIFGDAFF. CDR3 DNA: TGTGCCAGCAGCTTAGAAATATTTGGGGACGCTTTCTTT.

This clonotype was observed a single time. The V gene is TRBV20-1, the J gene TRBJ2-5; the D call may be TRBD1 or TRBD2 (5 bases each). The CDR3 loop spans 13 amino acids. Trimming shortened V by 3 bases and J by 4 bases, and 12 bases separated the two germline ends. Germline values: CDR1 DFQATT, CDR2 SNEGSKA (reference sequence). CDR3 bases: TGCAGTGCTAGTACCAGTGGGGGAGAGACCCAGTACTTC. This codes for CSASTSGGETQYF.

This clonotype was found many times. The chain recombines TRBV6-2 or TRBV6-3 with TRBJ2-7; TRBD1 agrees at 7 bases. Germline assignment: CDR1 MNHEY and CDR2 SVGEGT. The CDR3 has 15 residues. After removal of 2 bases from V and 5 bases from J, the junction contained 9 bases not matched to a gene. CDR3 amino acids: CASSYRGDRANEQYF. CDR3 DNA: TGTGCCAGCAGTTACAGGGGAGACAGGGCAAACGAGCAGTACTTC.